This T cell receptor (beta chain) was captured by sequencing in a study of shared clonotypes between healthy human individuals. The V end lost 0 bases, the J end lost 4 bases, and 21 bases lay between the germline ends. Per germline, CDR1 MNHEY and CDR2 SMNVEV (reference sequence). CDR3 length: 18 residues. Terminally differentiated effector memory CD45RA+ cells were left out of the naive CD8 fraction, which was CD45RO-negative and positively selected for CCR7. The study drew its donors from healthy HIV-negative adults without recent acute infections or vaccinations. Libraries were prepared by immunoSEQ multiplex PCR; TCRdb keeps only in-frame clonotypes and omits some of them. The sample yields about 2.1 million clones, around 93% seen once.

The chain carries TRBV27 and TRBJ1-1; no reliable D call. The receptor's source is a man aged 18 to 29 in good health. Some clones in this sample may be carry-over from other donors' samples. The specimen sequenced was naive CD8+ T cells from PBMCs. The chain's CDR3 is CASSLSRPPLSAGTEAFF. The DNA of the CDR3 is TGTGCCAGCAGTTTATCCCGCCCCCCACTTTCGGCCGGCACTGAAGCTTTCTTT.